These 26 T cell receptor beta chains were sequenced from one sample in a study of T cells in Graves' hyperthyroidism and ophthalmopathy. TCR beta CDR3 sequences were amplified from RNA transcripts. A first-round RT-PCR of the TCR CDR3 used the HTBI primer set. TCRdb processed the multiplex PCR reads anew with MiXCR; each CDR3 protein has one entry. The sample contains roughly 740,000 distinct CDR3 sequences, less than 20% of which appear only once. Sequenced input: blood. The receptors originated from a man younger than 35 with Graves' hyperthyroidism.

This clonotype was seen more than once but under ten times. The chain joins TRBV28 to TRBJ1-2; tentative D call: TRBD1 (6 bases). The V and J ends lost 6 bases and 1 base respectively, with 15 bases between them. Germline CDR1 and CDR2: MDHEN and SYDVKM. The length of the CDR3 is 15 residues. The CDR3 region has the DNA TGTGCCAGCAGCAACTCGGACAGTTTTAACTATGGCTACACCTTC. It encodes CASSNSDSFNYGYTF.

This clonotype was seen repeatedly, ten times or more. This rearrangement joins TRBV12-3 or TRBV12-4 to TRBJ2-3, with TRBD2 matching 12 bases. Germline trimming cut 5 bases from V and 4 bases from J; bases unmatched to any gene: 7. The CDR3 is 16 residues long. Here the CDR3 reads CASSLSSGRGSDTQYF. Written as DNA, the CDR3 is TGTGCCAGCAGTCTTTCTAGCGGGAGGGGCTCAGATACGCAGTATTTT.

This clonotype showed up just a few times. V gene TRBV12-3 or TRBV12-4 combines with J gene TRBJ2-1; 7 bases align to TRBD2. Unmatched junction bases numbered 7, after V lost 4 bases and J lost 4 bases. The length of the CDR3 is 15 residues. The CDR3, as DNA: TGTGCCAGCAGTTCCTTGCGGGAGCAATACAATGAGCAGTTCTTC. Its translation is CASSSLREQYNEQFF.

The CDR3 sequence is CASSFKGVANTEAFF. The CDR3 DNA is TGTGCCAGCAGTTTCAAGGGGGTGGCGAACACTGAAGCTTTCTTT. The chain employs TRBV6-9 and TRBJ1-1, with D perhaps TRBD1 (6 bases). V was pared by 4 bases and J by 1 base, with 13 bases between. The CDR3 contains 15 residues. CDR1 and CDR2 (germline): MNHGY, SVAAGI.

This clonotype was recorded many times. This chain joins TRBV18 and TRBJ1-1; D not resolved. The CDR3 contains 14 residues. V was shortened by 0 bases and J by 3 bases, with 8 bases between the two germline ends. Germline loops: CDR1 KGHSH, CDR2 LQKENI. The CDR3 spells CASSPPARDTEAFF. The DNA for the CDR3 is TGTGCCAGCTCACCACCGGCGCGCGACACTGAAGCTTTCTTT.

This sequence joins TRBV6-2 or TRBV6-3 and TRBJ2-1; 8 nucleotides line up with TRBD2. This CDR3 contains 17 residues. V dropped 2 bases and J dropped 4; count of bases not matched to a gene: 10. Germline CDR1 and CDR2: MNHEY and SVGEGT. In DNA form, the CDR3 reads TGTGCCAGCAGTTACCCCCTGGATGTAGCGGGGTACAATGAGCAGTTCTTC. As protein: CASSYPLDVAGYNEQFF.

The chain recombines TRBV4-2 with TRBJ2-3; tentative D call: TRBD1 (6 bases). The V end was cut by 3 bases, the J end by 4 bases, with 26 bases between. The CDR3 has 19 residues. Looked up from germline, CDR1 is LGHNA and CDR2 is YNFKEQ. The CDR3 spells CASSHSQKRGRGTPDTQYF. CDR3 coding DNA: TGTGCCAGCAGCCATTCCCAAAAAAGGGGCAGGGGCACACCAGATACGCAGTATTTT.

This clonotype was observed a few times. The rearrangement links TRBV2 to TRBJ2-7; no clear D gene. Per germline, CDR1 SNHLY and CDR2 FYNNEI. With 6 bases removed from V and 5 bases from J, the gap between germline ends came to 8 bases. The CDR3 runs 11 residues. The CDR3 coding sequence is TGTGCCAGCAGATATGGCCACGAGCAGTACTTC. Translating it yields CASRYGHEQYF. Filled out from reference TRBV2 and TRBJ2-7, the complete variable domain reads EPEVTQTPSHQVTQMGQEVILRCVPISNHLYFYWYRQILGQKVEFLVSFYNNEISEKSEIFDDQFSVERPDGSNFTLKIRSTKLEDSAMYFCASRYGHEQYFGPGTRLTVT.

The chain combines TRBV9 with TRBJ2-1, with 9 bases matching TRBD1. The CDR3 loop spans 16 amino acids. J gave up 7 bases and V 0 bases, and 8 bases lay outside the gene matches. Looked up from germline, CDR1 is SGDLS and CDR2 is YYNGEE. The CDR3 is CASSVGAVGTGNEQFF. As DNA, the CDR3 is TGTGCCAGCAGCGTAGGAGCCGTAGGGACAGGGAATGAGCAGTTCTTC.

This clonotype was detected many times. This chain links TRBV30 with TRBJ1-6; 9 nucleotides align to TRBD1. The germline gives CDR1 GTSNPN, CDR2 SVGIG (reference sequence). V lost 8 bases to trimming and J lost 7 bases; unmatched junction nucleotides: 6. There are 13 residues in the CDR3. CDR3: CAASGQGNSPLHF. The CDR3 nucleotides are TGTGCCGCCTCGGGACAGGGAAATTCACCCCTCCACTTT.

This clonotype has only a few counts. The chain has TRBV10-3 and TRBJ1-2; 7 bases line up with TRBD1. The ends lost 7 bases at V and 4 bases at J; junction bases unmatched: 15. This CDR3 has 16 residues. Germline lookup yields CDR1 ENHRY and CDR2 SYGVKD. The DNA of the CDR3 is TGTGCCATCACGGAAGGACAGGAATCGTCACTCTATGGCTACACCTTC. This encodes CAITEGQESSLYGYTF.

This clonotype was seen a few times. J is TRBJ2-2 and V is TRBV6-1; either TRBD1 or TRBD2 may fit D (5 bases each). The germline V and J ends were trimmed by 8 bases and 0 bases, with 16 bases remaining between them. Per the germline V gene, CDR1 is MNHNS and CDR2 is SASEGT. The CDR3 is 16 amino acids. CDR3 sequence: CASPCRAGTNTGELFF. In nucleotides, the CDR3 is TGTGCCAGCCCTTGCAGGGCCGGGACGAACACCGGGGAGCTGTTTTTT.

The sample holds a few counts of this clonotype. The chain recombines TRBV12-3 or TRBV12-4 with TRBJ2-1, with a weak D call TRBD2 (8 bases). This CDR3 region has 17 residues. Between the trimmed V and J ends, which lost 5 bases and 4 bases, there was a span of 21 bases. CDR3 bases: TGTGCCAGCAGTCCGACAGGGACTAGAGCTGTTTACAATGAGCAGTTCTTC. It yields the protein CASSPTGTRAVYNEQFF.

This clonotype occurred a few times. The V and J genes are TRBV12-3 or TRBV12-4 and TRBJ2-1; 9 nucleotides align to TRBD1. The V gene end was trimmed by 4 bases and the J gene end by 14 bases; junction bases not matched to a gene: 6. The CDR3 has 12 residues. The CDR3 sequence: CASSSGTGWEFF. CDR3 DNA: TGTGCCAGCAGTTCCGGGACAGGGTGGGAGTTCTTC.

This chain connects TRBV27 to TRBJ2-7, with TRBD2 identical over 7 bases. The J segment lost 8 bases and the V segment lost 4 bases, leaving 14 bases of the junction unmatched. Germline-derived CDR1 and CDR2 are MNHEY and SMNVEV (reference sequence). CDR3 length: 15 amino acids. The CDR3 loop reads CASSYNTAGMGKQYF. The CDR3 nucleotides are TGTGCCAGCAGTTATAATACAGCGGGAATGGGCAAGCAGTACTTC.

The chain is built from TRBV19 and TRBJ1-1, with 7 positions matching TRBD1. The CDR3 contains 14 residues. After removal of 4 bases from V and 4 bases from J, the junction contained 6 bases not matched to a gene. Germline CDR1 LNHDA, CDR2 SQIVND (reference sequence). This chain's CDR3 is CASSKRGLGTEAFF. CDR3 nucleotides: TGTGCCAGTAGTAAAAGGGGGCTAGGCACTGAAGCTTTCTTT.

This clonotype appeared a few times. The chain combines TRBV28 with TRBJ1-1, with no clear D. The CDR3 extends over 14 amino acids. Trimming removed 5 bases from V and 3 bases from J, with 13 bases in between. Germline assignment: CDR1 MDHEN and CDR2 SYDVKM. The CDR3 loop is CASSQAISHTEAFF. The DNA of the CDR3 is TGTGCCAGCAGTCAGGCGATAAGCCACACTGAAGCTTTCTTT. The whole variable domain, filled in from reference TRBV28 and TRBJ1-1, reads DVKVTQSSRYLVKRTGEKVFLECVQDMDHENMFWYRQDPGLGLRLIYFSYDVKMKEKGDIPEGYSVSREKKERFSLILESASTNQTSMYLCASSQAISHTEAFFGQGTRLTVV.

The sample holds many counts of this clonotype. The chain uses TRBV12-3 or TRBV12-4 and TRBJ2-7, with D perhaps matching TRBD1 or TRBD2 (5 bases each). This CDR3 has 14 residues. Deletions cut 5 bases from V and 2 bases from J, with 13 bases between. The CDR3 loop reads CASSLGDRPYEQYF. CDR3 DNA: TGTGCCAGCAGTCTAGGGGACCGACCCTACGAGCAGTACTTC.

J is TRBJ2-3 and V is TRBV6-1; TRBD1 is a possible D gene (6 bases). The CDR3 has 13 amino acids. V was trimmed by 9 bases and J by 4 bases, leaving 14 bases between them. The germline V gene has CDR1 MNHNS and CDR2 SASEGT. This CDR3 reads CASARTVSDTQYF. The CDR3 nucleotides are TGTGCCAGTGCTCGGACAGTTTCAGATACGCAGTATTTT.

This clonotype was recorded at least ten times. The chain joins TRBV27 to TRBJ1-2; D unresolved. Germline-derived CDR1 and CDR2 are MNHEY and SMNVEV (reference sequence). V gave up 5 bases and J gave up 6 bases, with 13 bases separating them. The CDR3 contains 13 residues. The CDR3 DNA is TGTGCCAGCAGTCCCGCCGTGTCCCATGGCTACACCTTC. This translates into CASSPAVSHGYTF.

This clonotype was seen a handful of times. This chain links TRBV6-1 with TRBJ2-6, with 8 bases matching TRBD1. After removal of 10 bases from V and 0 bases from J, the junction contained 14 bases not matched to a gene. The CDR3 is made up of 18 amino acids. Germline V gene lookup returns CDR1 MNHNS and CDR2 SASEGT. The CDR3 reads CATTTVTGGGSGANVLTF. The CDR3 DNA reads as TGTGCCACCACAACCGTTACAGGGGGAGGCTCTGGGGCCAACGTCCTGACTTTC.

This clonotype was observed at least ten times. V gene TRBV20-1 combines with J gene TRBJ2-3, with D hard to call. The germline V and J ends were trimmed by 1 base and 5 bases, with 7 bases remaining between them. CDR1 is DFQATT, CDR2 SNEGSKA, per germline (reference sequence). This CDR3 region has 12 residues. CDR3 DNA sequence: TGCAGTGCTAGAGCGAGGAGAGATACGCAGTATTTT. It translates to CSARARRDTQYF.

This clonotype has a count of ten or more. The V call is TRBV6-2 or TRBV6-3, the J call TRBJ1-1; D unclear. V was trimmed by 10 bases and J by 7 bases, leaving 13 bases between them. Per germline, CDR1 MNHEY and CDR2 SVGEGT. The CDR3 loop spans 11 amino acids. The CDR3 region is CATRGRGEAFF. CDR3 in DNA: TGTGCCACCCGCGGTCGGGGTGAAGCTTTCTTT.

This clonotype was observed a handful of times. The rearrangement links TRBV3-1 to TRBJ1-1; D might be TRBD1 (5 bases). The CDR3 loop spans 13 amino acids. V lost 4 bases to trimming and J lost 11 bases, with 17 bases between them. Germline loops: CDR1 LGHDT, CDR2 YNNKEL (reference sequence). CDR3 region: CASSPPGTGEAFF. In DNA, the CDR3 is TGTGCCAGCAGCCCGCCCGGGACCGGCGAGGCTTTCTTT.

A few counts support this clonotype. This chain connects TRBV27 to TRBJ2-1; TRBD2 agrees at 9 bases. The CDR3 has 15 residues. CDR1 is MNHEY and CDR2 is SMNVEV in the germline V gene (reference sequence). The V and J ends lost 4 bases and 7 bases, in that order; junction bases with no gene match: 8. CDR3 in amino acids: CASSSAPSGINEQFF. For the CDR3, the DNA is TGTGCCAGCAGTTCTGCTCCTAGCGGGATTAATGAGCAGTTCTTC.

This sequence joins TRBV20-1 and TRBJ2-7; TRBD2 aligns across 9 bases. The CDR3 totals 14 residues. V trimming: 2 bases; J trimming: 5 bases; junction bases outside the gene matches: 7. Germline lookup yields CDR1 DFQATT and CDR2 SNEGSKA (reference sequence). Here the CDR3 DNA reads TGCAGTGCTAGAAGGGGACTAGCTCCCGACGAGCAGTACTTC. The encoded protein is CSARRGLAPDEQYF.